This T cell receptor (beta chain) was documented in a study of CD8+ T cells in alopecia areata. Study information: Treated individuals took tofacitinib by mouth, 5 to 10 mg twice daily. Whole-study findings and limits: Although TCR sharing was seen in mice, sharing across patients was less clear, possibly for HLA-related reasons. In lesional scalp, particularly from alopecia totalis/universalis, clonality was higher than in normal scalp.

Lesional scalp tissue (obtained by punch biopsy) and peripheral blood were collected from alopecia areata patients. This clone has a handful of counts. Its cognate antigen is unknown. RNA was extracted and reverse transcribed into cDNA as the sequencing template. Libraries were prepared by immunoSEQ multiplex PCR; TCRdb keeps only in-frame clonotypes and omits some of them. The sample holds some 170,000 clones, 59% seen once. Trimming cost V 5 bases and J 0 bases, with 7 bases left between them. This CDR3 is built from 12 residues. Germline values: CDR1 GTSNPN, CDR2 SVGIG (reference sequence). This TCR derives from a human donor with alopecia areata. The sequencing here drew on CD4+ T cells sorted from blood, taken at week 0. V usage is TRBV30 and J usage is TRBJ1-2; D perhaps matches TRBD1 (5 bases). CDR3 coding DNA: TGTGCCTGGGACAGAACTAACTATGGCTACACCTTC. Protein product: CAWDRTNYGYTF.